Below, 6 T cell receptor beta chains from the same sample are listed, as sequenced in a study of T cell responses to AZD1222 COVID-19 vaccine. Assay: immunoSEQ multiplex PCR; the TCRdb copy retains only in-frame clones and omits some. The data contain some 120,000 clones, about 85% of them singletons. The specimen comprised peripheral blood, sampled on day 0 of AZD1222 vaccination. The source of these receptors is an adult in good health.

This chain links TRBV27 with TRBJ1-6, with 8 bases fitting TRBD1. This CDR3 has 18 amino acids. Per the germline V gene, CDR1 is MNHEY and CDR2 is SMNVEV (reference sequence). With V trimmed by 5 bases and J by 2 bases, 11 bases remained unmatched. The CDR3 nucleotides read TGTGCCAGCAGTCCCGAGGGGGACAGGAGCCCCTATAATTCACCCCTCCACTTT. It translates to CASSPEGDRSPYNSPLHF.

The V and J genes are TRBV18 and TRBJ2-4; the match to TRBD1 covers 8 bases. The V and J ends lost 4 bases and 9 bases, in that order; junction bases with no gene match: 2. CDR3 length: 12 amino acids. Germline V gene lookup returns CDR1 KGHSH and CDR2 LQKENI. The CDR3 coding sequence is TGTGCCAGCTCACAGGACAGGGTCATTCAGTACTTC. Translated: CASSQDRVIQYF.

This clone has only a few counts. The V gene is TRBV19, the J gene TRBJ2-3, with TRBD2 identical over 9 bases. Germline V gene lookup returns CDR1 LNHDA and CDR2 SQIVND (reference sequence). The CDR3 loop spans 18 amino acids. J lost 0 bases, V lost 8 bases, and 15 bases had no gene match. The CDR3, as DNA: TGTGCCAGTGCCGAAATTAGCGGGGGTCTCTCTAGCACAGATACGCAGTATTTT. Its translation: CASAEISGGLSSTDTQYF.

The V call is TRBV6-1, the J call TRBJ1-1; D unclear. V gave up 1 base and J gave up 4 bases, with 10 bases separating them. Per germline, CDR1 MNHNS and CDR2 SASEGT. The CDR3 loop spans 14 amino acids. The CDR3 region is CASSEVGMGTEAFF. CDR3 nucleotide sequence: TGTGCCAGCAGTGAAGTTGGGATGGGCACTGAAGCTTTCTTT.

The CDR3 is CASSPLRGTPKPHSNQPQHF. The CDR3 DNA reads as TGTGCCAGCAGTCCCCTGAGGGGCACCCCTAAACCCCATAGCAATCAGCCCCAGCATTTT. J is TRBJ1-5 and V is TRBV28; D is possibly TRBD1 (5 bases). Germline V gene lookup returns CDR1 MDHEN and CDR2 SYDVKM. V was clipped by 5 bases and J by 0 bases, with 26 bases between them. The CDR3 is 20 amino acids. The full variable domain, completed using reference TRBV28 and TRBJ1-5, is DVKVTQSSRYLVKRTGEKVFLECVQDMDHENMFWYRQDPGLGLRLIYFSYDVKMKEKGDIPEGYSVSREKKERFSLILESASTNQTSMYLCASSPLRGTPKPHSNQPQHFGDGTRLSIL.

CDR3 DNA sequence: TGTGCCAGCAGCTCCTACAGGGGGCAGGCCTACGAGCAGTACTTC. Its translation: CASSSYRGQAYEQYF. The rearrangement links TRBV11-2 to TRBJ2-7, with TRBD1 matching 9 bases. CDR1 and CDR2 (germline): SGHAT, FQNNGV. V lost 4 bases to trimming and J lost 2 bases; unmatched junction nucleotides: 6. CDR3 length: 15 amino acids.